The 23 T cell receptor beta chains below were found in one sample sequenced in a study of T cell responses to AZD1222 COVID-19 vaccine. The method was immunoSEQ multiplex PCR; TCRdb's version includes in-frame clones alone and lacks a portion of them. The sample lists 95,000 to 130,000 clones, roughly 92% seen once, with roughly 1.5% in the top ten. Sequencing was performed on peripheral blood, taken 28 days after the second AZD1222 dose. Every receptor here comes from an adult who received the AZD1222 COVID-19 vaccine.

The chain links TRBV3-1 (or the pseudogene TRBV3-2) to TRBJ2-1; 8 nucleotides match TRBD2. CDR1 and CDR2 from the germline V gene are LGHDT and YNNKEL (reference sequence). V was clipped by 3 bases and J by 10 bases; unmatched bases: 8. The length of the CDR3 is 14 residues. In DNA form, the CDR3 reads TGTGCCAGCAGCCAGCCCGGGACTAGATTCGAGCAGTTCTTC. Its protein is CASSQPGTRFEQFF.

The rearrangement links TRBV3-1 (or the pseudogene TRBV3-2) to TRBJ2-3; TRBD2 matches at 7 bases. V lost 4 bases to trimming and J lost 5 bases; unmatched junction nucleotides: 12. The CDR3 runs to 16 residues. CDR1 and CDR2 (germline): LGHDT, YNNKEL (reference sequence). The CDR3 DNA reads as TGTGCCAGCAGCCCTTTGGATGGGGGGAGGGTAGATACGCAGTATTTT. It encodes CASSPLDGGRVDTQYF.

The CDR3 DNA reads as TGTGCCAGCAGCTTTATTCAGGGGGCGGTCGGGGAGCTGTTTTTT. It translates to CASSFIQGAVGELFF. J is TRBJ2-2 and V is TRBV7-2, with 8 bases matching TRBD1. Losses at the gene ends were 3 bases for V and 7 bases for J; bases not matched to a gene: 7. CDR1 is SGHTA and CDR2 is FQGNSA in the germline V gene. The CDR3 consists of 15 residues.

V usage is TRBV7-6 and J usage is TRBJ2-7; 7 nucleotides line up with TRBD2. The V gene's germline CDR1 is SGHVS and CDR2 FNYEAQ. The CDR3 is 14 amino acids. V lost 5 bases and J lost 2; bases outside the gene matches: 6. The CDR3 bases are TGTGCCAGCAGCAAGAGCGGGACTCCCTACGAGCAGTACTTC. As protein: CASSKSGTPYEQYF.

The chain recombines TRBV7-8 with TRBJ1-4; D is unresolved. The CDR3 spans 14 residues. The germline V and J ends were trimmed by 3 bases and 4 bases, with 9 bases remaining between them. The germline CDR1 and CDR2 sequences are SGHVS and FQNEAQ. The CDR3: CASSLTGHNEKLFF. CDR3 bases: TGTGCCAGCAGCTTGACGGGTCATAATGAAAAACTGTTTTTT.

This chain joins TRBV28 and TRBJ2-7; 9 bases agree with TRBD2. The CDR3 has 15 residues. Trimming took 6 bases from V and 0 from J; bases not matched to a gene: 6. Germline V gives CDR1 MDHEN, CDR2 SYDVKM. CDR3 nucleotide sequence: TGTGCCAGCAGCCAATTTAGCGGGAGCTCCTACGAGCAGTACTTC. This encodes CASSQFSGSSYEQYF.

The chain links TRBV7-2 to TRBJ2-6, with TRBD1 as a possible D gene (5 bases). The germline gives CDR1 SGHTA, CDR2 FQGNSA. The CDR3 contains 15 residues. Deletions cut 5 bases from V and 2 bases from J, with 10 bases between. CDR3 bases: TGTGCCAGCAGCCGGACATCTACTGGGGCCAACGTCCTGACTTTC. Amino acid sequence: CASSRTSTGANVLTF.

CDR3 sequence: CSASQPTNPLYEQYF. The CDR3 DNA reads TGCAGTGCTAGTCAGCCCACCAATCCTCTCTACGAGCAGTACTTC. The chain recombines TRBV20-1 with TRBJ2-7; no clear D. V was shortened by 3 bases and J by 3 bases, with 18 bases between the two germline ends. Germline CDR1 and CDR2: DFQATT and SNEGSKA (reference sequence). There are 15 residues in the CDR3.

The chain couples TRBV7-9 to TRBJ1-2; no definite D call. Germline V gene data show CDR1 as SEHNR and CDR2 as FQNEAQ (reference sequence). Trimming stripped 3 bases from V and 8 bases from J, with 13 bases between. CDR3 length: 13 residues. The CDR3 coding sequence is TGTGCCAGCAGCTTCGTAGACGTTTCCGGCTACACCTTC. This codes for CASSFVDVSGYTF.

The chain carries TRBV5-5 and TRBJ2-2; 9 bases fit TRBD1. After removal of 2 bases from V and 4 bases from J, the junction contained 6 bases not matched to a gene. The CDR3 is made up of 16 amino acids. Per germline, CDR1 SGHKS and CDR2 YYEKEE (reference sequence). CDR3 DNA: TGTGCCAGCAGCTTCACAGGGGGCTCGGCCACCGGGGAGCTGTTTTTT. Its translation: CASSFTGGSATGELFF.

The chain couples TRBV9 to TRBJ2-5; D might be TRBD2 (5 bases). V lost 8 bases, J lost 1 base, and 18 bases lay in between. Germline loops: CDR1 SGDLS, CDR2 YYNGEE. The CDR3 loop spans 15 amino acids. As DNA, the CDR3 is TGTGCCAGACAACCGGGGAAGTTCAGCCAAGAGACCCAGTACTTC. Protein product: CARQPGKFSQETQYF.

The gene calls are TRBV9 and TRBJ2-1; D remains unclear. This CDR3 is built from 14 residues. The germline gives CDR1 SGDLS, CDR2 YYNGEE. V was pared by 0 bases and J by 8 bases, with 12 bases between. CDR3 loop: CASSVEGSSDEQFF. The CDR3 coding sequence is TGTGCCAGCAGCGTAGAGGGTAGCAGTGATGAGCAGTTCTTC.

The J gene is TRBJ1-5, the V gene TRBV3-1 (or the pseudogene TRBV3-2), with D possibly TRBD1 on 5 matching bases. Trimming took off 1 base at V and 0 bases at J, with 7 bases between the two ends. Germline CDR1 LGHDT, CDR2 YNNKEL (reference sequence). This CDR3 region has 15 residues. The chain's CDR3 is CASSQGTNSNQPQHF. CDR3 in DNA: TGTGCCAGCAGCCAAGGGACAAATAGCAATCAGCCCCAGCATTTT.

The chain carries TRBV27 and TRBJ2-6; D perhaps matches TRBD1 (6 bases). Trimming removed 6 bases at V and 0 bases at J, with 21 bases between. The V gene's germline CDR1 is MNHEY and CDR2 SMNVEV (reference sequence). The CDR3 totals 19 residues. The CDR3 bases are TGTGCCAGCAGCCGTTGGGAGCAGGGGTTTTCCTCTGGGGCCAACGTCCTGACTTTC. As protein: CASSRWEQGFSSGANVLTF.

V and J are TRBV2 and TRBJ1-5, with D possibly matching TRBD1 (5 bases). This CDR3 contains 15 residues. Trimming removed 10 bases at V and 2 bases at J, with 18 bases between. Germline V gene data show CDR1 as SNHLY and CDR2 as FYNNEI. The CDR3 region is CATREGDSRNQPQHF. For the CDR3, the DNA is TGTGCCACGAGGGAAGGGGATTCGCGCAATCAGCCCCAGCATTTT.

The gene calls are TRBV27 and TRBJ1-2; maybe TRBD1 (6 bases). The CDR3 runs 16 residues. V was cut by 8 bases and J by 6 bases, with 25 bases left in between. The germline CDR1 and CDR2 sequences are MNHEY and SMNVEV (reference sequence). The CDR3 here is CASGTVWGGETHGYTF. The CDR3 coding sequence is TGTGCCAGCGGCACCGTCTGGGGGGGCGAAACACATGGCTACACCTTC.

V usage is TRBV29-1 and J usage is TRBJ1-1; D remains ambiguous. The CDR3 has 13 amino acids. The germline V gene has CDR1 SQVTM and CDR2 ANQGSEA. V shed 4 bases and J shed 1 base, with 10 bases lying between them. This CDR3 reads CSVGEGGNTEAFF. The CDR3 DNA sequence: TGCAGCGTTGGAGAGGGAGGGAACACTGAAGCTTTCTTT.

The rearrangement links TRBV6-5 to TRBJ2-1; D may match TRBD1 or TRBD2 (5 bases each). The CDR3 covers 15 residues. Germline CDR1 MNHEY, CDR2 SVGAGI. V lost 2 bases, J lost 9 bases, and 17 bases lay in between. The CDR3 here is CASSYGAQRGFEQFF. As DNA, the CDR3 is TGTGCCAGCAGTTACGGAGCCCAGAGGGGATTTGAGCAGTTCTTC.

CDR3 DNA: TGTGCCAGCAGCTTAAGGACTAGCGACGAGGAGACCCAGTACTTC. Translation: CASSLRTSDEETQYF. The chain uses TRBV11-3 and TRBJ2-5; 9 bases agree with TRBD2. The CDR3 runs 15 residues. Germline lookup yields CDR1 SGHNT and CDR2 YENEEA. J was trimmed by 5 bases and V by 2 bases; bases with no gene match: 6.

The chain combines TRBV9 with TRBJ2-1, with 11 bases fitting TRBD2. The J segment lost 6 bases and the V segment lost 3 bases, leaving 5 bases of the junction unmatched. The CDR3 loop spans 15 amino acids. Germline loops: CDR1 SGDLS, CDR2 YYNGEE. In nucleotides, the CDR3 is TGTGCCAGCAGCGAGCGACTAGCGGGGCCCAATGAGCAGTTCTTC. Protein sequence: CASSERLAGPNEQFF. Looking up the rest from reference TRBV9 and TRBJ2-1 gives the full variable domain: DSGVTQTPKHLITATGQRVTLRCSPRSGDLSVYWYQQSLDQGLQFLIQYYNGEERAKGNILERFSAQQFPDLHSELNLSSLELGDSALYFCASSERLAGPNEQFFGPGTRLTVL.

This chain connects TRBV6-4 to TRBJ2-3; 7 bases align to TRBD2. CDR1 and CDR2 (germline): MRHNA, SNTAGT. This CDR3 has 16 amino acids. V shed 3 bases and J 3 bases; nucleotides not matched to a gene: 9. The CDR3 protein is CASSERGDSGTDTQYF. CDR3 coding DNA: TGTGCCAGCAGTGAACGGGGGGATAGCGGGACAGATACGCAGTATTTT.

The count of this clone is one. This sequence joins TRBV25-1 and TRBJ2-3; D is ambiguous. V lost 6 bases, J lost 2 bases, and 3 bases lay in between. This CDR3 region has 11 residues. From germline, CDR1 is MGHDK and CDR2 SYGVNS. Here the CDR3 reads CASRYTDTQYF. CDR3 nucleotide sequence: TGTGCCAGCAGGTACACAGATACGCAGTATTTT.

The chain links TRBV15 to TRBJ2-7, with 9 bases matching TRBD2. J lost 2 bases, V lost 1 base, and 18 bases had no gene match. Germline CDR1 and CDR2: LNHNV and YYDKDF (reference sequence). The CDR3 consists of 20 residues. In nucleotides, the CDR3 is TGTGCCACCAGCAGAGGAGGTAGCGGGAGAGTCATACTCTCACCCTACGAGCAGTACTTC. As protein: CATSRGGSGRVILSPYEQYF.